The T cell receptor beta chain described here comes from a study of cytomegalovirus exposure and HLA in healthy donors. Study-level findings and limits: An observed cluster of highly shared sequence variants was recorded as a likely sequencing artifact. It was taken for granted in presence/absence analyses that sequencing depth across donors was roughly uniform.

In this sample, this clone turned up a few times. Its target is unknown. This specimen includes other DNA sequences encoding the same CDR3. The PCR made use of 60 Vbeta and 13 Jbeta primers. Repertoires were generated with immunoSEQ multiplex PCR, while TCRdb's copy carries only in-frame clones and drops some. The repertoire holds 120,000 to 150,000 clones, with around 75% as singletons. This CDR3 is built from 16 residues. The germline V gene has CDR1 SGHVS and CDR2 FNYEAQ. V was shortened by 5 bases and J by 2 bases, with 16 bases between the two germline ends. The TCR was taken from a woman between 25 and 40 years old in good health and CMV-seronegative. Sequencing was performed on PBMCs. The gene calls are TRBV7-6 and TRBJ1-3; perhaps TRBD1 as D (6 bases). CDR3 DNA sequence: TGTGCCAGCAGCCCGGGGGGGGCAGGCGCTGGAAACACCATATATTTT. Its protein is CASSPGGAGAGNTIYF.